Reported below is one TCR beta chain. The antigen is undetermined. An end of the junction does not agree with germline; a read error may underlie this. CDR3 length: 11 amino acids. Germline CDR1 WNHNN, CDR2 SYGVQD (reference sequence). The data are from a study of STAT3 mutations in large granular lymphocyte leukemia. Study-wide points: In T-cell large granular lymphocyte leukemia, about half of patients showed multiple immunodominant subclonotypes.

The method was immunoSEQ multiplex PCR; TCRdb's version includes in-frame clones alone and lacks a portion of them. This table holds under 35,000 clones, around 87% found once. The V and J genes are TRBV10-1 and TRBJ2-3, with 11 positions matching TRBD2. The source material was peripheral blood mononuclear cells. The sequence came from a man aged 55 to 70 with T-cell large granular lymphocyte leukemia. Some clones in this sample may be carry-over from other donors' samples. Written as DNA, the CDR3 is TGCGCCAGCCAAACTAGCGGGAGCACTCATTTT. It translates to CASQTSGSTHF.